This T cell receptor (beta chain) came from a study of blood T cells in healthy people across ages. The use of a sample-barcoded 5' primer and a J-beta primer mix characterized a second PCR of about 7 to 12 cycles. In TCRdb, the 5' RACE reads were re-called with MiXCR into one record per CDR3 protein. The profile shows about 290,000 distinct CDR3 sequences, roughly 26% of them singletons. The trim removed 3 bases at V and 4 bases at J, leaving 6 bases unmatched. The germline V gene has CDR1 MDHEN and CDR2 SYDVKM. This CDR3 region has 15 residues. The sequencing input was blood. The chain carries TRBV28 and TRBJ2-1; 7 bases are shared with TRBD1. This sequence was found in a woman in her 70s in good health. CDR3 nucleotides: TGTGCCAGCAGTTTCGGGGACAGTCCATACAATGAGCAGTTCTTC. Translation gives CASSFGDSPYNEQFF.